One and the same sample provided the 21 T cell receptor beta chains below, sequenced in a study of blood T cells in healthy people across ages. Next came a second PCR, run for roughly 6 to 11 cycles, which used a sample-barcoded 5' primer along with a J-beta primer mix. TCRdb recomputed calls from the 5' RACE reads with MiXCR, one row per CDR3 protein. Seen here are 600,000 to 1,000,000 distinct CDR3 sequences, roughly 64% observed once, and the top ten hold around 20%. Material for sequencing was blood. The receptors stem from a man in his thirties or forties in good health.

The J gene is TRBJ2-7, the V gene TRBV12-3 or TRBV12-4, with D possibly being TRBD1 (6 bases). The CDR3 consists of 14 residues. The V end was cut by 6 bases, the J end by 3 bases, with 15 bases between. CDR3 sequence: CASSPTGSFYEQYF. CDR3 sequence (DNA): TGTGCCAGCAGCCCCACAGGGTCATTCTACGAGCAGTACTTC.

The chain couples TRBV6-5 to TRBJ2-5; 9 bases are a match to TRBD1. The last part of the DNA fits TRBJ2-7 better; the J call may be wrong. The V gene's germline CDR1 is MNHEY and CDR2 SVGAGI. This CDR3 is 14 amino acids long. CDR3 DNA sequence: TGTGCCAGCAGCCGGGACAGGGATTTTGACGAGCAGTACTTC. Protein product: CASSRDRDFDEQYF.

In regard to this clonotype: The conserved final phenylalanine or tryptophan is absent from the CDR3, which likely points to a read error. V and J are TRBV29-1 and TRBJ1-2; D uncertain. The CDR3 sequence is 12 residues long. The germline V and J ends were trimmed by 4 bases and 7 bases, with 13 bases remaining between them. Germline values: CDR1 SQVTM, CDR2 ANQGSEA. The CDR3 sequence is CSVGLRSSGYTV. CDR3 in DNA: TGCAGCGTTGGGCTCAGAAGCAGTGGCTACACCGTC.

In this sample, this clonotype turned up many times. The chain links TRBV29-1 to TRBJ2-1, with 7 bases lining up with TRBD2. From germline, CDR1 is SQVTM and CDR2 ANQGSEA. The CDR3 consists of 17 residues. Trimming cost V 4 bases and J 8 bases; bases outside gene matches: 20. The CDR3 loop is CSVVGQTGGGNLDEQFF. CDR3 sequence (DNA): TGCAGCGTTGTAGGTCAGACGGGAGGCGGGAATTTGGATGAGCAGTTCTTC.

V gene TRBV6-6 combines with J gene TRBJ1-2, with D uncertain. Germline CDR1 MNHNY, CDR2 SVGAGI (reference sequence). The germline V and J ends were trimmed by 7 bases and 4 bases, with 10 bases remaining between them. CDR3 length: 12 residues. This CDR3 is CASTRDGYGYTF. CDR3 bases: TGTGCCAGCACGAGAGACGGCTATGGCTACACCTTC.

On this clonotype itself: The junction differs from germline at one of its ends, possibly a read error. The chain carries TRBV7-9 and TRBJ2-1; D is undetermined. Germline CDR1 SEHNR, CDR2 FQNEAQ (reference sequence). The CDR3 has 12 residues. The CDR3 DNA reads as TGTGCCAGCAGCGCATCCTTCAATGAGCAGTTCTTC. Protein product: CASSASFNEQFF.

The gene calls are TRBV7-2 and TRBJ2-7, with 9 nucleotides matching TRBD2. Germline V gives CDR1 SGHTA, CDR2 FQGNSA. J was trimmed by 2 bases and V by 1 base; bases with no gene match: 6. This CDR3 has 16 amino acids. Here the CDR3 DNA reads TGTGCCAGCAGCTTAGTGGGCGGGAGGGTAACCTACGAGCAGTACTTC. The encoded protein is CASSLVGGRVTYEQYF. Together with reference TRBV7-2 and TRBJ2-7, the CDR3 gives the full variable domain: GAGVSQSPSNKVTEKGKDVELRCDPISGHTALYWYRQSLGQGLEFLIYFQGNSAPDKSGLPSDRFSAERTGGSVSTLTIQRTQQEDSAVYLCASSLVGGRVTYEQYFGPGTRLTVT.

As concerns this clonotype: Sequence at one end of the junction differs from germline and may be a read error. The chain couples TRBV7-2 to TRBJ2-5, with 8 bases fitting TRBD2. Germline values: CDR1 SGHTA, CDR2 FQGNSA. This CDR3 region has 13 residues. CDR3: CVSSSRTSQTQYF. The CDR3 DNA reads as TGTGTCAGCAGCTCCCGGACTAGCCAGACCCAGTACTTC.

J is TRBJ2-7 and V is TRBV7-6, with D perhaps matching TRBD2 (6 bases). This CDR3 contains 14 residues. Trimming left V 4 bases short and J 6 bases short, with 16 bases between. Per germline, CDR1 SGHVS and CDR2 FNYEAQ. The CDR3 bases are TGTGCCAGCAGCTCGATATGGGGGGTCCGCGAGCAGTACTTC. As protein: CASSSIWGVREQYF.

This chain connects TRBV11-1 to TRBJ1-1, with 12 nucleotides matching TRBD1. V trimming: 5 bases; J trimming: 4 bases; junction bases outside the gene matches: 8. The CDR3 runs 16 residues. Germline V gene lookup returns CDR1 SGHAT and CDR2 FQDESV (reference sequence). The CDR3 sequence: CASSRGTGGLGTEAFF. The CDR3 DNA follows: TGTGCCAGCAGCCGGGGGACAGGGGGCTTGGGCACTGAAGCTTTCTTT.

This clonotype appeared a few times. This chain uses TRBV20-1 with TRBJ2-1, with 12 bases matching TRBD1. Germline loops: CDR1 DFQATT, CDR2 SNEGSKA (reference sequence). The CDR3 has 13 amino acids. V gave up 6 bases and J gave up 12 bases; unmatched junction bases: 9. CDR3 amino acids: CSAAGTGGAVQFF. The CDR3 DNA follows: TGCAGTGCGGCCGGGACAGGGGGCGCCGTGCAGTTCTTC.

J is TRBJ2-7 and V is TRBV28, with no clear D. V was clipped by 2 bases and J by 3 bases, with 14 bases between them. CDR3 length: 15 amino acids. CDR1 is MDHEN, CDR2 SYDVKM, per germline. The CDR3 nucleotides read TGTGCCAGCAGTTTACCTAGGAGATCCCACTACGAGCAGTACTTC. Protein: CASSLPRRSHYEQYF.

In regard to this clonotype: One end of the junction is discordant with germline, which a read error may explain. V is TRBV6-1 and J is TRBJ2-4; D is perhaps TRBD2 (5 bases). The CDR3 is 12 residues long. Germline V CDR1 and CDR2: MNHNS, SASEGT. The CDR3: CASSEGRNTQYF. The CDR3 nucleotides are TGTGCCAGCAGTGAAGGGAGGAACACTCAGTACTTC.

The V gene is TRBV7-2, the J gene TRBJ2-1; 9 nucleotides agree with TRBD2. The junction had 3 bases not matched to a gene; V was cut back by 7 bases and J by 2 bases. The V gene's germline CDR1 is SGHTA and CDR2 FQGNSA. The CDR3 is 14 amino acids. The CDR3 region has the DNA TGTGCCAGCAACCTAGCGGGACCCTACAATGAGCAGTTCTTC. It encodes CASNLAGPYNEQFF.

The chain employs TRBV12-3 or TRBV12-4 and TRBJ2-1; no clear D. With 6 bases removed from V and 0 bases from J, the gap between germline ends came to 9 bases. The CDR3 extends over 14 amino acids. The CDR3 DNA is TGTGCCAGCAGATTGCGGAACTCCTACAATGAGCAGTTCTTC. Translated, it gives CASRLRNSYNEQFF.

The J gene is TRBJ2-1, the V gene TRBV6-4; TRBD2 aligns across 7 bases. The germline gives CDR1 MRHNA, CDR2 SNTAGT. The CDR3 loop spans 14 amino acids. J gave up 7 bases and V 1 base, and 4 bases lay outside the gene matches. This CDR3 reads CASSDLAGVNEQFF. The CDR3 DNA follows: TGTGCCAGCAGTGACTTGGCGGGGGTGAATGAGCAGTTCTTC.

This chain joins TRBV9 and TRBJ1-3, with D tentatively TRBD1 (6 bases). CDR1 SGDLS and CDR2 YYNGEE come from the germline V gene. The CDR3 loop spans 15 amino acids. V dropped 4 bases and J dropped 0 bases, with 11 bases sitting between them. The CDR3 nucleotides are TGTGCCAGCAGCCTACAGGGCTCCTCTGGAAACACCATATATTTT. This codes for CASSLQGSSGNTIYF.

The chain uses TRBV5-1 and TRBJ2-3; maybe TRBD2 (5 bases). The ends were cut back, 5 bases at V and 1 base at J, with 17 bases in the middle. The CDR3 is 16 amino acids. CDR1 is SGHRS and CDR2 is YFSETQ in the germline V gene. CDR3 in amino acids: CASRVEATRGTDTQYF. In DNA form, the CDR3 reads TGCGCCAGCAGAGTCGAGGCCACGAGGGGCACAGATACGCAGTATTTT.

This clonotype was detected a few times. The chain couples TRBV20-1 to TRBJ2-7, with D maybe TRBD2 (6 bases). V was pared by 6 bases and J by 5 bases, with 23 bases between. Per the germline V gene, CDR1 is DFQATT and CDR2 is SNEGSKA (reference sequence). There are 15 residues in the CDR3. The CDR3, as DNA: TGCAGTGCCAAGGGACTCGGGTTTTCTGGGGACGAGCAGTACTTC. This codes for CSAKGLGFSGDEQYF.

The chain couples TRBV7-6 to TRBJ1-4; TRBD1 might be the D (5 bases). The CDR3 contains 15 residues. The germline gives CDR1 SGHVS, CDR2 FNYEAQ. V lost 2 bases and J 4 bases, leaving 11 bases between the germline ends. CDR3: CASSLTTGRNEKLFF. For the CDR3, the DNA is TGTGCCAGCAGCTTAACCACAGGCCGTAATGAAAAACTGTTTTTT.

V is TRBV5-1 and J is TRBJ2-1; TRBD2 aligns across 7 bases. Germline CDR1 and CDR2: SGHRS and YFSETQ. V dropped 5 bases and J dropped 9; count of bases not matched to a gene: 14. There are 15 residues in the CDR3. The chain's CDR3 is CASRSGTNRFVEQFF. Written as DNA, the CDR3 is TGCGCCAGCAGATCCGGGACTAATCGTTTTGTTGAGCAGTTCTTC.